The source of this T cell receptor (beta chain) is a study of cytomegalovirus exposure and HLA in healthy donors. From germline, CDR1 is MNHEY and CDR2 SMNVEV (reference sequence). The CDR3 runs 15 residues. The V end was cut by 6 bases, the J end by 4 bases, with 19 bases between. A word on this clone: Its target is not known.

Study-level points and caveats: In a later analysis, DRB1 alleles had the most associated TCRs; HLA-C alleles the fewest.

PCR employed 60 Vbeta and 13 Jbeta primers. TCRdb's copy holds only in-frame clones and misses some; the assay was immunoSEQ multiplex PCR. The sample includes under 200,000 clones, 82% seen only once; the top ten take around 0.52%. The specimen was PBMCs. V is TRBV27 and J is TRBJ2-7, with D perhaps TRBD1 (6 bases). The sequence was obtained from a woman between 45 and 60 years old in good health and CMV-seronegative. The CDR3 DNA follows: TGTGCCAGCAGCACAGGGATGGCCGACCGGTACGAGCAGTACTTC. Its translation: CASSTGMADRYEQYF.